This T cell receptor beta chain originates from a study of cytomegalovirus exposure and HLA in healthy donors. As for this clone: Its antigen is as yet unknown.

This PCR relied on a set of 60 Vbeta primers and 13 Jbeta primers. TCRdb keeps only in-frame clones here, not all; method: immunoSEQ multiplex PCR. This sample's table has some 41,000 clones. The study, taken as a whole, reports: A later analysis associated under 20,000 TCR beta sequences with HLA alleles at a 0.05 false discovery rate. Investigators reported over 150 TCR beta chains as tied to cytomegalovirus.

This TCR derives from a man in his thirties or forties in good health and CMV-seronegative. The sample consisted of PBMCs.

The CDR3 loop is CASSLLRGRGISGNYGYTF. In nucleotides, the CDR3 is TGTGCCAGCAGCTTACTTAGAGGCAGGGGAATCTCTGGTAACTATGGCTACACCTTC. V gene TRBV7-8 combines with J gene TRBJ1-2; D might be TRBD1 (6 bases). The CDR3 totals 19 residues. Germline loops: CDR1 SGHVS, CDR2 FQNEAQ. The germline V and J ends were trimmed by 2 bases and 1 base, with 23 bases remaining between them.